By sample share, the clone carrying this T cell receptor beta chain is medium-sized. What it binds is not known. Per the germline V gene, CDR1 is SEHNR and CDR2 is FQNEAQ (reference sequence). Trimming removed 5 bases from V and 3 bases from J; junction bases left unmatched: 8. This CDR3 spans 15 amino acids. The entry originates in a study of cytomegalovirus exposure and HLA in healthy donors. The study's findings and limits: Highest at DRB1 and lowest at HLA-C, TCR association rates differed among HLA loci in a later analysis. More clonal expansion characterized HLA-associated TCR beta chains than equally common others in a later analysis.

Researchers ran the PCR with 60 Vbeta and 13 Jbeta primers. TCRdb keeps only in-frame clones here, not all; method: immunoSEQ multiplex PCR. The sample comprises more than 95,000 clones, roughly 80% of which are singletons, and roughly 11% rests with the top ten. Sequenced sample: PBMCs. The sequence came from a man aged 25-45 years in good health and CMV-seropositive. This rearrangement joins TRBV7-9 to TRBJ1-2; 8 bases align to TRBD1. CDR3 protein: CASSGTGGKDYGYTF. CDR3 nucleotide sequence: TGTGCCAGCAGCGGTACAGGGGGGAAGGACTATGGCTACACCTTC.